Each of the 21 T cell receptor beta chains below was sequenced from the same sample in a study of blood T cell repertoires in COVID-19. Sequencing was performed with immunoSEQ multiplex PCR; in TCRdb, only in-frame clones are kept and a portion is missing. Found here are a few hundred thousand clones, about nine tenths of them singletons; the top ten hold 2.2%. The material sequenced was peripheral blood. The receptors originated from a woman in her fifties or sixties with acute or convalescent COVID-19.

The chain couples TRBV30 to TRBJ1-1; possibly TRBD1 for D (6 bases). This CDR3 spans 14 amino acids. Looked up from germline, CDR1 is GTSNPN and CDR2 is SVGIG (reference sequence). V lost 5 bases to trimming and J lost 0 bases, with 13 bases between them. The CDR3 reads CAWPIDRMNTEAFF. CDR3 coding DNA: TGTGCCTGGCCGATCGACAGGATGAACACTGAAGCTTTCTTT.

CDR3 protein: CASSLNQGEAFF. The CDR3 nucleotides read TGCGCCAGCAGCTTGAATCAGGGTGAAGCTTTCTTT. The rearrangement uses TRBV5-1 and TRBJ1-1; maybe TRBD1 (5 bases). The germline gives CDR1 SGHRS, CDR2 YFSETQ. The length of the CDR3 is 12 residues. The ends were cut back, 1 base at V and 7 bases at J, with 8 bases in the middle. The whole variable domain, remainder taken from reference TRBV5-1 and TRBJ1-1, is KAGVTQTPRYLIKTRGQQVTLSCSPISGHRSVSWYQQTPGQGLQFLFEYFSETQRNKGNFPGRFSGRQFSNSRSEMNVSTLELGDSALYLCASSLNQGEAFFGQGTRLTVV.

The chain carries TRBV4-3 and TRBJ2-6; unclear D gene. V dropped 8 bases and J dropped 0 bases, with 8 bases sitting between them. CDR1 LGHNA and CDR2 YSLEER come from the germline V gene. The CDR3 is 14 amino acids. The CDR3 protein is CASGDLSGANVLTF. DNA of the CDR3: TGCGCCAGCGGAGACCTCTCTGGGGCCAACGTCCTGACTTTC.

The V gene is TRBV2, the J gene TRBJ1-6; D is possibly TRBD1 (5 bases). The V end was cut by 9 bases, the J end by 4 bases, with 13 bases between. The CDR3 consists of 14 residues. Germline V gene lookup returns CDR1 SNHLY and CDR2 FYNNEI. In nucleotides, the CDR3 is TGTGCCAGTGGGAGGACACCGTATAATTCACCCCTCCACTTT. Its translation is CASGRTPYNSPLHF.

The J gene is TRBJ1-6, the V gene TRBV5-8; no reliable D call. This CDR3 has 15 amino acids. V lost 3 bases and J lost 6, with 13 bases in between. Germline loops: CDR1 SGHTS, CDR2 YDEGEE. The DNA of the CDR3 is TGTGCCAGCAGCTCCAGAGGCATCGGTAATTCACCCCTCCACTTT. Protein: CASSSRGIGNSPLHF.

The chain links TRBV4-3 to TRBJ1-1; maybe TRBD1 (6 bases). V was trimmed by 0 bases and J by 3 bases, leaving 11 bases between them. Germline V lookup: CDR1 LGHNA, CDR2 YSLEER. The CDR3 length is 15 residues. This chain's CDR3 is CASSQDEGGDTEAFF. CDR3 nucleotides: TGCGCCAGCAGCCAAGATGAGGGGGGGGACACTGAAGCTTTCTTT.

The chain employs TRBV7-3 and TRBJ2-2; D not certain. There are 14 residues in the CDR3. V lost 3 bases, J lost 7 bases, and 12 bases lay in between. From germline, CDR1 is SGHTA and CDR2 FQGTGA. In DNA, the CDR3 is TGTGCCAGCAGCTTGGGCTCACAAATCGGGGAGCTGTTTTTT. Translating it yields CASSLGSQIGELFF.

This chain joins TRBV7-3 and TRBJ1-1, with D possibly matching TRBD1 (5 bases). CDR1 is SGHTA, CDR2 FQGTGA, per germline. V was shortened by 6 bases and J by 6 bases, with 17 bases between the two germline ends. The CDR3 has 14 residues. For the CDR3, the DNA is TGTGCCAGCAGATTTACAGGCCCCCGGGCTGAAGCTTTCTTT. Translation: CASRFTGPRAEAFF.

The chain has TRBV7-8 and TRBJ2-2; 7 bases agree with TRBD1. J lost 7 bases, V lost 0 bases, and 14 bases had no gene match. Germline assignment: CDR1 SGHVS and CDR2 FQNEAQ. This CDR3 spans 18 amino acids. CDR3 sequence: CASSLAGRDRVMIGELFF. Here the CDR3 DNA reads TGTGCCAGCAGCTTAGCGGGTCGGGACAGAGTAATGATCGGGGAGCTGTTTTTT. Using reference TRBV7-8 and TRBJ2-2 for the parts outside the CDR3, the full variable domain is GAGVSQSPRYKVAKRGQDVALRCDPISGHVSLFWYQQALGQGPEFLTYFQNEAQLDKSGLPSDRFFAERPEGSVSTLKIQRTQQEDSAVYLCASSLAGRDRVMIGELFFGEGSRLTVL.

Here the CDR3 DNA reads TGTGCCAGCAGCCACGGGACTAGTTTTTCCCACGAGCAGTACTTC. This gives the protein CASSHGTSFSHEQYF. The rearrangement links TRBV7-2 to TRBJ2-7; 8 nucleotides line up with TRBD2. The V and J ends lost 5 bases and 5 bases, in that order; junction bases with no gene match: 11. This CDR3 comprises 15 residues. Germline loops: CDR1 SGHTA, CDR2 FQGNSA.

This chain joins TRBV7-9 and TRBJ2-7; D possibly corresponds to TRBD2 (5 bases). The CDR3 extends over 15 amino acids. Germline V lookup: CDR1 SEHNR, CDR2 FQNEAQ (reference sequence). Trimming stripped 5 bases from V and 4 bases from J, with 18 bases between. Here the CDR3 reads CASSPRTGRRYEQYF. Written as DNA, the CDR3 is TGTGCCAGCAGCCCCCGGACGGGAAGACGATACGAGCAGTACTTC.

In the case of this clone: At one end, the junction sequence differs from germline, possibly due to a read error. This CDR3 is CASTKDSNNGYTF. The DNA for the CDR3 is TGTGCCAGCACCAAAGACAGTAACAATGGCTACACCTTC. This chain joins TRBV27 and TRBJ1-2; tentative D call: TRBD1 (5 bases). Germline-derived CDR1 and CDR2 are MNHEY and SMNVEV (reference sequence). The CDR3 contains 13 residues.

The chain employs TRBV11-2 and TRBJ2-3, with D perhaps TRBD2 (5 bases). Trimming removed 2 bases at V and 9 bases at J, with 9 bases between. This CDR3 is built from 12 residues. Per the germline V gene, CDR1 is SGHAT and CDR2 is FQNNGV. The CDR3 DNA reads TGTGCCAGCAGCTTACAGCGGAACACGCAGTATTTT. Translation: CASSLQRNTQYF. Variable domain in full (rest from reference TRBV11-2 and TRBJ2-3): EAGVAQSPRYKIIEKRQSVAFWCNPISGHATLYWYQQILGQGPKLLIQFQNNGVVDDSQLPKDRFSAERLKGVDSTLKIQPAKLEDSAVYLCASSLQRNTQYFGPGTRLTVL.

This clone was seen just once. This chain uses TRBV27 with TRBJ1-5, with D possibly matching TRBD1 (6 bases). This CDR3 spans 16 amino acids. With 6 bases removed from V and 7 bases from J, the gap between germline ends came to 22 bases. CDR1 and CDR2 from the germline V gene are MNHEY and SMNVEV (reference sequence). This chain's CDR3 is CASSPLQGFSGQPQHF. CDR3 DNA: TGTGCCAGCAGCCCTTTACAGGGATTCTCCGGGCAGCCCCAGCATTTT.

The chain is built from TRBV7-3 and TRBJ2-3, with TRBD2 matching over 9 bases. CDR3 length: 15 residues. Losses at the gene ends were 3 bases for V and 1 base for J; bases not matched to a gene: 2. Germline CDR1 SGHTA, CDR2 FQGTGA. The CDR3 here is CASSLLAGGTDTQYF. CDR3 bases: TGTGCCAGCAGCTTGTTAGCGGGGGGCACAGATACGCAGTATTTT.

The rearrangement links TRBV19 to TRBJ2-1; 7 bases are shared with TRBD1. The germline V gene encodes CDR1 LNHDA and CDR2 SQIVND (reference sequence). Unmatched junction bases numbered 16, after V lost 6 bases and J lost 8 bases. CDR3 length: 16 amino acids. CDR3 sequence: CASSPVWTGGMDEQFF. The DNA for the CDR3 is TGTGCCAGTAGCCCCGTTTGGACAGGAGGCATGGATGAGCAGTTCTTC.

Here the CDR3 DNA reads TGTGCCTGGCGGGGGGGCAGGTACGAGCAGTACTTC. It specifies CAWRGGRYEQYF. J is TRBJ2-7 and V is TRBV30, with TRBD2 identical over 8 bases. The CDR3 sequence is 12 residues long. The trim removed 5 bases at V and 4 bases at J, leaving 4 bases unmatched. In germline, CDR1 is GTSNPN, CDR2 SVGIG (reference sequence).

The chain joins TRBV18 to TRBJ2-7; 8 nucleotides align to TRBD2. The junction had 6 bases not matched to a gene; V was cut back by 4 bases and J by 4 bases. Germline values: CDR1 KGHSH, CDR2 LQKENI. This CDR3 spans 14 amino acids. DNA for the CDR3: TGTGCCAGCTCACGTTCGGGGGGGTCGTACGAGCAGTACTTC. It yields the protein CASSRSGGSYEQYF.

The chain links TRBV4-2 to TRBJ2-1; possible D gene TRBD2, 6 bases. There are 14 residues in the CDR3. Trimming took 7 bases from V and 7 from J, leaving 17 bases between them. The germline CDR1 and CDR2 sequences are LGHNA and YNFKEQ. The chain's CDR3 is CASTLASGGNEQFF. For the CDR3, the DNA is TGTGCCAGCACCCTAGCGTCCGGTGGGAATGAGCAGTTCTTC.

The CDR3 bases are TGTGCCAGCAGCGATCTCTCCCGACAGGGGGGGCACACTGAAGCTTTCTTT. Residues: CASSDLSRQGGHTEAFF. The chain uses TRBV11-2 and TRBJ1-1; 9 nucleotides line up with TRBD1. In germline, CDR1 is SGHAT, CDR2 FQNNGV. The CDR3 runs 17 residues. The V segment lost 5 bases and the J segment 3 bases; nucleotides outside the gene matches: 13.

CDR3 amino acids: CASSYRSAKNIQYF. The CDR3 bases are TGTGCCAGCAGCTACCGGAGTGCCAAAAACATTCAGTACTTC. This rearrangement joins TRBV6-6 to TRBJ2-4, with no clear D. Looked up from germline, CDR1 is MNHNY and CDR2 is SVGAGI (reference sequence). CDR3 length: 14 amino acids. V gave up 6 bases and J gave up 1 base, with 10 bases separating them.